Sequencing of this T cell receptor (beta chain) was carried out in a study of cytomegalovirus exposure and HLA in healthy donors. Study-wide results and caveats: Three chains linked to CMV were shown in vitro to be specific for CMV antigens. Association with HLA alleles at 0.05 false discovery rate was found for around 17,000 TCR beta sequences in a later analysis.

With regard to this clone: Its antigen is unknown.

J lost 7 bases, V lost 3 bases, and 12 bases had no gene match. This CDR3 has 17 residues. CDR1 is SGHAT, CDR2 FQNNGV, per germline. PCR used 60 Vbeta primers and 13 Jbeta primers. In the original processing: Unique TCR beta chains numbered roughly 83 million in a later analysis, with 10 million to 14 million shared. Clones were sequenced by immunoSEQ multiplex PCR, and TCRdb holds only the in-frame ones, with some missing. V and J calls and clone size are those listed in that table; D and trimming were worked out from the DNA. Here the sample spans over 100,000 clones, more than 75% being singletons.

The sample comprised PBMCs. The receptor's source is a woman aged 50 to 60 in good health and CMV-seropositive. J is TRBJ2-1 and V is TRBV11-2; 10 positions agree with TRBD2. CDR3 sequence: CASSFGVLAGEGNEQFF. The CDR3, as DNA: TGTGCCAGCAGCTTCGGGGTCCTAGCGGGGGAGGGAAATGAGCAGTTCTTC.